This TCR beta chain stems from a study of human T cells and chemical hapten exposure (dated by TCRdb to the early 2020s). Broadly, across the study: For sensitization, 2% DPC in acetone was applied to a roughly 2 cm by roughly 2 cm area of upper inner arm skin. Patch testing on the upper back used Finn chambers containing 0.01% DPC, with scoring done after 6 days according to International Contact Dermatitis Research Group standards. This study followed changes in the peripheral blood TCR repertoire in vivo during primary and secondary sensitization of alopecia patients to the hapten diphenylcyclopropenone (DPC). Blood for TCR sequencing was provided by twenty-nine alopecia patients at one to four time points (pre-sensitization, 2, 6 and 24 weeks). Blood was sampled from patients pre-sensitization (week 0) and at 2, 6 and about 24 weeks after DPC sensitization. The patient cohort, mostly female, included alopecia areata with under or over 50% scalp involvement, alopecia totalis and alopecia universalis. Libraries were pooled for sequencing, and variation in per-sample TCR yields was attributed mainly to small differences in library volumes within the pool. Throughout the roughly 26-week study period, patients were also given weekly therapeutic DPC doses on the scalp. Beyond this particular receptor, the publication reports: Repeated subsampling changed both the strength of the expansion versus patch-test correlation and the threshold at which that correlation became significant. No change with DPC sensitization was found in the number of TCRs above 1 in 1000 frequency, and no evidence of global repertoire structure alterations was found. Because all patients had alopecia, a presumed autoimmune disease, the immune response of the patients might differ from that of healthy individuals. Patch test score correlated positively with the number of PT1 expanded TCRs, reaching significance at thresholds 8, 16 and 32 but not at 4. Expanded TCRs formed significantly more large CDR3 similarity clusters than pre-sensitization or healthy control sets, consistent with antigen-driven responses.

The method was RACE. Sequencing was performed on a NextSeq 500. During library preparation, unique molecular identifiers were attached to individual cDNA molecules so that TCRs could be counted quantitatively and reproducibly. Both TCR alpha and TCR beta chains were sequenced from each blood RNA sample. The study's processing was this. Samples had a median of approximately 96,000 TCRs, with a range from roughly 23,224 to 750,000. The Decombinator software suite was used to annotate V, J and CDR3 in the TCR reads. Every sample was subsampled to the same number of TCRs (28,000) for the PS versus PT1 abundance plots. TCRs were defined as expanded if absent before sensitization and observed at least eight times at the 2-week time point. The public reads were reanalyzed by TCRdb: fastp trimming at Q25, MiXCR alignment, in-frame beta chains only. Each record represents a unique CDR3 protein, reported with the most common genes and DNA among its rows. The V and J calls and clone size come from TCRdb's table, not from the authors' own analysis. This sample has around 380,000 distinct CDR3 sequences in its table, and more than 4.5% of those were observed once. The ten largest clonotypes hold 2% to 2.5% of the sample.

Worth noting for this clonotype: Its recognized antigen is unknown. Base qualities are missing; no much larger clone stands one base away.

The intended sense of this specimen's time point label: patch test 1, 2 weeks after DPC sensitization. The treatment or condition tag for this specimen amounts to: therapeutic diphenylcyclopropenone sensitization with weekly scalp DPC. At each patch-test visit, blood was drawn before the patch test was applied. Eligible patients were aged 18 to 70, diagnosed with alopecia, deemed suitable for DPC therapy, and excluded if pregnant. Total RNA was extracted from unfractionated whole blood that had been collected in Tempus Blood RNA tubes. The junction carries 15 bases between V and J, which are trimmed by 0 bases and 0 bases respectively. CDR1 and CDR2 are read off the germline V gene (reference sequence) as DFQATT and SNEGSKA. Counted from cysteine to phenylalanine, this CDR3 has 16 amino acids. Only CDR3 DNA remains: 48 bases, in frame from the first base.

Recombination joined TRBV20-1 with TRBJ2-7; 6 matching bases give a weak D call of TRBD2. Sequenced here: whole blood, sampled in connection with sensitization to the hapten diphenylcyclopropenone (DPC). This sequence originates from a woman between 50 and 59 years old with alopecia areata. Some clones in this sample may be carry-over from other donors' samples. The CDR3 region reads CSARDLSGHGSYEQYF. The DNA is as follows: TGCAGTGCTAGAGATCTGAGCGGGCACGGCTCCTACGAGCAGTACTTC.